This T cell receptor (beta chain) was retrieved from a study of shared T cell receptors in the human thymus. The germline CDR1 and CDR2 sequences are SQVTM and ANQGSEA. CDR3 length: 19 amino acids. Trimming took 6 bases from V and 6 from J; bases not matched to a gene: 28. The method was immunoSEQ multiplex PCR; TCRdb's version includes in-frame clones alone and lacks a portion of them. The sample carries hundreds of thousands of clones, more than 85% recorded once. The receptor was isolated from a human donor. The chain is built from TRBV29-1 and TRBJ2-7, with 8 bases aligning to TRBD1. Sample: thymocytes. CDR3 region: CSVIQGGRGNNFSIVEQYF. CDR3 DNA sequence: TGCAGCGTCATACAGGGGGGAAGAGGTAATAACTTTTCGATAGTCGAGCAGTACTTC.